This TCR beta chain comes out of a study of Graves' ophthalmopathy and Graves' hyperthyroidism. Broader study findings: For predicting ophthalmopathy progression, the model had about 71% sensitivity and 72% to 85% specificity. Most clonotypes expanded in thyroid above 0.001 frequency were present in blood too.

Around 10 ml of fresh blood yielded the PBMCs by density gradient. Germline assignment: CDR1 SNHLY and CDR2 FYNNEI. The germline V and J ends were trimmed by 5 bases and 7 bases, with 12 bases remaining between them. CDR3 length: 13 residues. Scientists amplified the TCR beta CDR3 regions from RNA transcripts. HTBI primers were employed in first-round RT-PCR, then a second-round multiplex PCR followed. TCRdb re-called the multiplex PCR reads through MiXCR, storing one row per CDR3 protein. Of about 740,000 distinct CDR3 sequences in the sample, 40% were seen once. Note on this clonotype: What it binds is unknown.

The receptor was isolated from an adult man with Graves' ophthalmopathy. Sequencing used peripheral blood. The chain combines TRBV2 with TRBJ1-3; D possibly corresponds to TRBD1 (6 bases). The CDR3 sequence: CASSLQGVNTIYF. The CDR3 coding sequence is TGTGCCAGCAGTTTACAGGGAGTGAACACCATATATTTT.